These 6 T cell receptor beta chains originate from one sample sequenced in a study of healthy donors' naive CD4 and CD8 T cells. Starting from roughly 0.55 ug of total RNA, TCR libraries were made with linear amplification. TCRdb independently ran MiXCR on the reads; one entry per CDR3 protein. This sample carries around 200,000 distinct CDR3 sequences, 74% of them seen once, and the ten largest clones take 2.3%. The sequenced sample was naive CD4+ and CD8+ T cells sorted from blood, pooled from several donors. The receptors here all came from a pool of human donors in good health; the sample pools cells from several healthy donors.

This clonotype was observed a few times. The V and J genes are TRBV29-1 and TRBJ2-3; D call uncertain. CDR3 length: 10 residues. V lost 4 bases and J lost 4, with 3 bases in between. Germline V CDR1 and CDR2: SQVTM, ANQGSEA. The DNA of the CDR3 is TGCAGCGTTGGGGCAGATACGCAGTATTTT. Translating it yields CSVGADTQYF.

The chain combines TRBV13 with TRBJ2-5; 7 bases align to TRBD1. The CDR3 runs 13 residues. Unmatched junction bases numbered 3, after V lost 5 bases and J lost 3 bases. Looked up from germline, CDR1 is PRHDT and CDR2 is FYEKMQ (reference sequence). CDR3 sequence: CASSPDREETQYF. CDR3 nucleotide sequence: TGTGCCAGCAGCCCCGACAGGGAAGAGACCCAGTACTTC.

The chain links TRBV19 to TRBJ1-5; the D is unclear. The germline V gene encodes CDR1 LNHDA and CDR2 SQIVND (reference sequence). CDR3 size: 16 residues. V was pared by 0 bases and J by 3 bases, with 12 bases between. DNA of the CDR3: TGTGCCAGTAGTATAGACGGGATGCCGGACAATCAGCCCCAGCATTTT. Its translation is CASSIDGMPDNQPQHF.

This clonotype was recorded once. The CDR3 region has the DNA TGTGCCACCAGTGATGGCCAGAACACTGAAGCTTTCTTT. It codes for CATSDGQNTEAFF. V usage is TRBV24-1 and J usage is TRBJ1-1, with no clear D. Germline-derived CDR1 and CDR2 are KGHDR and SFDVKD. V lost 3 bases and J 1 base, leaving 5 bases between the germline ends. The CDR3 contains 13 residues.

This chain links TRBV5-5 with TRBJ1-6, with D tentatively TRBD1 (5 bases). The V and J ends lost 5 bases and 13 bases respectively, with 25 bases between them. The CDR3 loop spans 16 amino acids. CDR1 and CDR2 (germline): SGHKS, YYEKEE (reference sequence). For the CDR3, the DNA is TGTGCCAGCAGTGACCATCCAGGGCCCCTCCGGGGTCCCCTCCACTTT. It is translated as CASSDHPGPLRGPLHF.

The rearrangement links TRBV19 to TRBJ2-7; 9 bases agree with TRBD2. The CDR3 is 16 amino acids. Germline V CDR1 and CDR2: LNHDA, SQIVND (reference sequence). Trimming removed 5 bases from V and 2 bases from J; junction bases left unmatched: 10. CDR3 loop: CASSSSSGIVTYEQYF. The CDR3 nucleotides read TGTGCCAGTAGTTCTTCTAGCGGGATTGTCACCTACGAGCAGTACTTC.